Ten or more counts support the clone carrying this TCR beta chain. This entry comes from a study of T-cell reconstitution after alpha-beta-depleted transplantation in children. Unique molecular identifiers were used to barcode this TCRbeta library. TCRdb passed the PCR reads through MiXCR, listing each CDR3 protein once. The sample records about 300,000 distinct CDR3 sequences, about a tenth being singletons. CDR1 is ENHRY and CDR2 is SYGVKD in the germline V gene. Deletions cut 0 bases from V and 5 bases from J, with 15 bases between. CDR3 length: 16 amino acids. The J gene is TRBJ2-3, the V gene TRBV10-3, with D possibly being TRBD2 (7 bases). The clonotype was recovered from a boy younger than two with acute myeloid leukemia, due to receive a stem cell transplant. Sample: PBMCs, taken before TCRalphabeta/CD19-depleted stem cell transplant. CDR3 loop: CAISESNGGPIDTQYF. CDR3 bases: TGTGCCATCAGTGAGTCGAACGGGGGGCCCATAGATACGCAGTATTTT.